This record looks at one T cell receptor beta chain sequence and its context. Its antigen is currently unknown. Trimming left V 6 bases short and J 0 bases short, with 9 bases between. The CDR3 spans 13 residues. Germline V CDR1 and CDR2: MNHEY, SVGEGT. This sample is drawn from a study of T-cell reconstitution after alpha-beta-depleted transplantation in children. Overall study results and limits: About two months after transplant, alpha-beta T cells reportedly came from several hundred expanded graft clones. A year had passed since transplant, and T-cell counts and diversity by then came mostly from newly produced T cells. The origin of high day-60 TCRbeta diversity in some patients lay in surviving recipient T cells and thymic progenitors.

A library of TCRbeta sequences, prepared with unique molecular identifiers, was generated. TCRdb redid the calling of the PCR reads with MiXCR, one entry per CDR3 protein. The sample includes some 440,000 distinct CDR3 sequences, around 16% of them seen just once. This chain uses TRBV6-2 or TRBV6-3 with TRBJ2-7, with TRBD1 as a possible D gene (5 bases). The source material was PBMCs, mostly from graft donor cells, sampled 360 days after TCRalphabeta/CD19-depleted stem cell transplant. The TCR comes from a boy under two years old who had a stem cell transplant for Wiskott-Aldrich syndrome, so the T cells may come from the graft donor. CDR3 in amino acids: CASSHRPSYEQYF. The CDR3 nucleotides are TGTGCCAGCAGCCACAGGCCCTCCTACGAGCAGTACTTC.